These 14 T cell receptor beta chains were all obtained from the same sample, sequenced in a study of blood T cell repertoires in COVID-19. The protocol was immunoSEQ multiplex PCR, while the TCRdb copy is restricted to in-frame clones and leaves out a portion. Of 280,000 or so clones listed, around 86% were seen once; the top ten hold roughly 14%. Source material: peripheral blood. The receptors here all came from a human donor in a cohort sampled during active COVID-19.

The chain has TRBV19 and TRBJ2-1, with 13 bases that match TRBD2. This CDR3 is 15 amino acids long. V trimming: 5 bases; J trimming: 7 bases; junction bases outside the gene matches: 5. Looked up from germline, CDR1 is LNHDA and CDR2 is SQIVND (reference sequence). This chain's CDR3 is CASSLRTSGSNEQFF. The CDR3 coding sequence is TGTGCCAGTAGTCTCCGGACTAGCGGGAGTAATGAGCAGTTCTTC.

V is TRBV27 and J is TRBJ1-2; 7 bases are a match to TRBD1. The V gene's germline CDR1 is MNHEY and CDR2 SMNVEV (reference sequence). The trim removed 8 bases at V and 5 bases at J, leaving 14 bases unmatched. The CDR3 covers 15 residues. CDR3 loop: CASYSQGQPQYGYTF. The CDR3, as DNA: TGTGCCAGCTACTCCCAGGGACAGCCGCAATATGGCTACACCTTC.

This clone was observed a few times. V gene TRBV6-1 combines with J gene TRBJ2-7, with D perhaps matching TRBD2 (6 bases). V lost 1 base to trimming and J lost 1 base, with 14 bases between them. Germline loops: CDR1 MNHNS, CDR2 SASEGT. This CDR3 spans 16 amino acids. CDR3 region: CASSEGLLGLSYEQYF. The DNA for the CDR3 is TGTGCCAGCAGTGAAGGGCTACTTGGACTATCCTACGAGCAGTACTTC.

This clone has more than one count but fewer than ten. CDR3 region: CAWTQGGGYYEQYF. CDR3 nucleotides: TGTGCCTGGACTCAAGGGGGCGGATACTACGAGCAGTACTTC. The chain employs TRBV30 and TRBJ2-7, with 7 bases lining up with TRBD1. This CDR3 comprises 14 residues. The trim removed 4 bases at V and 3 bases at J, leaving 9 bases unmatched. Looked up from germline, CDR1 is GTSNPN and CDR2 is SVGIG (reference sequence).

The rearrangement links TRBV11-2 to TRBJ2-1, with 9 bases fitting TRBD1. The CDR3 is 18 residues long. The germline gives CDR1 SGHAT, CDR2 FQNNGV. J was trimmed by 2 bases and V by 7 bases; bases with no gene match: 15. The CDR3 is CASTPRLTGQGTYNEQFF. The CDR3 nucleotides read TGTGCCAGCACCCCCCGCTTAACGGGACAGGGAACCTACAATGAGCAGTTCTTC.

The genes are TRBV15 and TRBJ2-2; 8 bases are a match to TRBD1. The CDR3 length is 15 residues. Germline CDR1 is LNHNV and CDR2 is YYDKDF (reference sequence). V was pared by 3 bases and J by 5 bases, with 5 bases of the junction left unmatched. DNA of the CDR3: TGTGCCACCAGCAGGGACAGGGTAGGGACCGGGGAGCTGTTTTTT. Protein product: CATSRDRVGTGELFF.

This chain connects TRBV28 to TRBJ1-2; no clear D gene. The CDR3 is 12 residues long. V lost 5 bases to trimming and J lost 7 bases, with 11 bases between them. Germline CDR1 and CDR2: MDHEN and SYDVKM. CDR3 sequence: CASSLGGFGYTF. In DNA, the CDR3 is TGTGCCAGCAGTCTAGGAGGGTTTGGCTACACCTTC.

J is TRBJ2-2 and V is TRBV6-2 or TRBV6-3, with D hard to call. V was cut by 4 bases and J by 2 bases, with 2 bases left in between. Germline CDR1 MNHEY, CDR2 SVGEGT. CDR3 size: 12 residues. CDR3 sequence reads: CASSSNTGELFF. CDR3 DNA: TGTGCCAGCAGTTCAAACACCGGGGAGCTGTTTTTT.

About this clone itself: Other DNA sequences in this sample translate to the same CDR3. This rearrangement joins TRBV18 to TRBJ2-5; the D is unclear. The V and J ends lost 3 bases and 2 bases respectively, with 7 bases between them. This CDR3 has 13 amino acids. The germline CDR1 and CDR2 sequences are KGHSH and LQKENI. The CDR3 is CASSPGLQETQYF. The CDR3, as DNA: TGTGCCAGCTCACCTGGGCTTCAAGAGACCCAGTACTTC.

The chain is built from TRBV15 and TRBJ2-5, with 9 positions matching TRBD1. The junction had 7 bases not matched to a gene; V was cut back by 3 bases and J by 5 bases. The CDR3 extends over 15 amino acids. Germline V gene sequence: CDR1 LNHNV, CDR2 YYDKDF (reference sequence). The CDR3 coding sequence is TGTGCCACCAGCAGCGCAGGGACAGGGTTCGAGACCCAGTACTTC. Its translation is CATSSAGTGFETQYF.

The CDR3 sequence is CASRVRSTGPNEKLFF. Here the CDR3 DNA reads TGTGCCAGCAGGGTCCGGTCGACAGGGCCTAATGAAAAACTGTTTTTT. The chain combines TRBV2 with TRBJ1-4; TRBD1 matches at 7 bases. The CDR3 runs to 16 residues. The V gene's germline CDR1 is SNHLY and CDR2 FYNNEI. Trimming took 6 bases from V and 3 from J; bases not matched to a gene: 10.

The chain combines TRBV19 with TRBJ2-3; D unresolved. Germline V gene sequence: CDR1 LNHDA, CDR2 SQIVND (reference sequence). This CDR3 is 15 amino acids long. The V end lost 3 bases, the J end lost 0 bases, and 10 bases lay between the germline ends. DNA of the CDR3: TGTGCCAGTAGTATGTCCCCTACTAGCACAGATACGCAGTATTTT. It yields the protein CASSMSPTSTDTQYF.

The table lists this clone with a few counts. This chain links TRBV5-8 with TRBJ2-7, with 8 bases lining up with TRBD1. V gave up 5 bases and J gave up 3 bases; unmatched junction bases: 7. The V gene's germline CDR1 is SGHTS and CDR2 YDEGEE. This CDR3 region has 14 residues. CDR3 loop: CASRIRGQVYEQYF. The CDR3 nucleotides read TGTGCCAGCAGGATCAGGGGGCAGGTCTACGAGCAGTACTTC.

This chain connects TRBV28 to TRBJ1-5; D is ambiguous. The CDR3 extends over 14 amino acids. V lost 3 bases, J lost 4 bases, and 10 bases lay in between. Germline V gene lookup returns CDR1 MDHEN and CDR2 SYDVKM. CDR3 sequence (DNA): TGTGCCAGCAGTTTCGTACAGTCAAATCAGCCCCAGCATTTT. This gives the protein CASSFVQSNQPQHF.